This is a list of T cell receptor beta chains from one sample in a study of human T cells and chemical hapten exposure. Each CDR3 protein gets one entry after TCRdb re-called the RACE reads with MiXCR. Here the sample spans tens of thousands of distinct CDR3 sequences, around 30% being singletons. The sequences come from whole blood, collected in connection with sensitization to the hapten diphenylcyclopropenone (DPC). These receptors originate from a man aged 40-50 years with alopecia areata. Some clones in this sample may be carry-over from other donors' samples. The CDR3 runs from the conserved cysteine through the conserved F or W. The D gene is left open where the match is weak. Not every row has a clone size; where given, it reads once, few, many or a size class.

few TRBJ1-5 TRBV12-3/TRBV12-4 NA CASSLGASSNQPQHF TGTGCCAGCAGTTTAGGAGCTTCTAGCAATCAGCCCCAGCATTTT
NA TRBJ2-5 TRBV2 TRBD2 CASSERLAGVAQETQYF TGTGCCAGCAGTGAACGGTTAGCGGGAGTAGCCCAAGAGACCCAGTACTTC
few TRBJ2-7 TRBV20-1 TRBD1 CSARDPKGASYEQYF TGCAGTGCTAGAGATCCCAAGGGGGCGTCCTACGAGCAGTACTTC
NA TRBJ2-5 TRBV20-1 TRBD2 CSARAGGVETQYF TGCAGTGCTAGGGCGGGAGGGGTAGAGACCCAGTACTTC
NA TRBJ2-1 TRBV20-1 NA CSARDGDSYNEQFF TGCAGTGCTAGAGATGGGGACTCTTACAATGAGCAGTTCTTC
NA TRBJ2-5 TRBV5-1 TRBD2 CASSSGQRDQETQYF TGCGCCAGCAGCTCTGGCCAGCGGGATCAAGAGACCCAGTACTTC
NA TRBJ2-7 TRBV20-1 TRBD1 CSARDRGTVGEQYF TGCAGTGCTAGGGACAGGGGGACCGTTGGCGAGCAGTACTTC
NA TRBJ1-6 TRBV5-1 TRBD1 CASRRTGTGNSPHHF TGCGCCAGCCGCCGAACCGGGACAGGGAATTCACCCCACCACTTT
NA TRBJ2-2 TRBV5-5 NA CASSLGPNAGELFF TGTGCCAGCAGCTTGGGTCCGAACGCCGGGGAGCTGTTTTTT
NA TRBJ1-3 TRBV7-2 TRBD1 CASSRDSIGGNTIYF TGTGCCAGCAGCCGGGACAGTATTGGGGGAAACACCATATATTTT
NA TRBJ2-1 TRBV6-5 TRBD2 CASSPGTSGDNEQFF TGTGCCAGCAGTCCCGGGACTAGCGGCGACAATGAGCAGTTCTTC
NA TRBJ1-1 TRBV12-3/TRBV12-4 NA CATKALRNTEAFF TGTGCCACCAAAGCCCTACGCAACACTGAAGCTTTCTTT
once TRBJ2-1 TRBV20-1 TRBD2 CSASRGSSYNEQFF TGCAGTGCTAGTCGCGGGAGCTCCTACAATGAGCAGTTCTTC
NA TRBJ2-1 TRBV3-1 TRBD2 CASSPRLAGGNFNEQIF TGTGCCAGCAGCCCCAGACTAGCGGGAGGGAACTTTAATGAGCAGATCTTC
few TRBJ2-5 TRBV20-1 TRBD2 CSARDWGGRAGETQYF TGCAGTGCTAGAGATTGGGGCGGGAGGGCAGGAGAGACCCAGTACTTC
few TRBJ2-1 TRBV7-2 NA CASSLARLGGNEQFF TGTGCCAGCAGCTTAGCCCGGCTTGGGGGCAATGAGCAGTTCTTC
few TRBJ2-1 TRBV7-6 TRBD1 CASSSSTGTANNEQFF TGTGCCAGCAGCTCGAGCACCGGGACAGCTAACAATGAGCAGTTCTTC
NA TRBJ1-1 TRBV10-3 NA CAISQLGSNTEAFF TGTGCCATCAGCCAACTAGGCAGTAACACTGAAGCTTTCTTT
NA TRBJ1-2 TRBV11-2 NA CASSLTGPTYGYTF TGTGCCAGCAGCTTAACCGGACCCACCTATGGCTACACCTTC
NA TRBJ1-2 TRBV28 NA CASSTSPGVGYTF TGTGCCAGCAGCACTAGCCCGGGGGTTGGCTACACCTTC
NA TRBJ2-6 TRBV28 NA CASSFGGNSGANVLTF TGTGCCAGCAGCTTTGGGGGAAACTCTGGGGCCAACGTCCTGACTTTC
few TRBJ2-7 TRBV14 NA CASSQDMVQLWYF TGTGCCAGCAGCCAAGACATGGTCCAGCTATGGTACTTC